What follows is one TCR beta chain and its context. The data stem from a study of cytomegalovirus exposure and HLA in healthy donors. The PCR ran on 60 Vbeta and 13 Jbeta primers. The protocol was immunoSEQ multiplex PCR, while the TCRdb copy is restricted to in-frame clones and leaves out a portion. Of under 150,000 clones in the sample, about 80% were seen once. The source is a man aged 40-55 years in good health and CMV-seropositive. The specimen was PBMCs.

The CDR3, as DNA: TGTGCCCGGGACATAGGAAACACCATATATTTT. Its protein is CARDIGNTIYF. This rearrangement joins TRBV30 to TRBJ1-3, with D perhaps matching TRBD1 (6 bases). CDR1 is GTSNPN, CDR2 SVGIG, per germline (reference sequence). Trimming removed 8 bases at V and 4 bases at J, with 9 bases between. CDR3 length: 11 amino acids.